This T cell receptor (beta chain) is drawn from a study of T cell responses to AZD1222 COVID-19 vaccine (dated by TCRdb to about 2021). About the full investigation: AZD1222 recipients whose second dose came at about 4 weeks and those whose second dose came at about 12 weeks were combined into one group, since spike-specific TCR depth and breadth did not differ between the two schedules. TCR sequencing covered 230 to 250 trial participants: about 210 given two doses of AZD1222 and approximately 26 given two doses of MenACWY control vaccine. Enrollment into the trials was organized by age into subgroups of 18-55, 56-69 and 70-plus years, and those subgroups contained roughly 140, 27 and 60 TCR-sequenced participants, respectively.

Interpreted using the paper, the time point label stands for: baseline before first vaccination. Samples from vaccinated people were obtained from the UK trials COV001 and COV002, which included a single-blind randomized controlled phase 2/3 trial of AZD1222 (ChAdOx1 nCoV-19) in healthy adults. For TCRbeta chain sequencing, PBMC samples were collected from trial participants at day 0 and at day 28 after the second dose. What the research found in general, with its limitations: In the small 56-69-year group, the increase in depth fell short of significance, most likely because of low power. No day 14 peak-response samples were available, so repertoires were characterized only after the peak T cell response. After two AZD1222 doses, both the breadth and the depth of spike-specific TCRs were significantly higher than at day 0 and than in MenACWY recipients. Participants were mostly white British, with more females than males. The authors suggested clonal diversity may have been underestimated. Epitopes outside the regions mutated in the B.1.351 and B.1.1.7 variants were reportedly recognized by nearly half of the unique spike-specific TCRs. CD4 TCRs associated with the vaccine covered the entire spike protein, and the dominant responses were in regions 160-218 and 743-854. Only five to seven AZD1222 recipients were SARS-CoV-2 seropositive at baseline, limiting conclusions about previously exposed vaccinees.

From the cysteine through the phenylalanine, the CDR3 covers 14 amino acids. CDR3 DNA only is kept here, 42 bases in frame from base 1. The V end loses 2 bases and the J end loses 7 bases, and a stretch of 12 bases separates them. Based on the germline V gene, the CDR1 and CDR2 sequences are SGDLS and YYNGEE. The CDR3 regions of human TCRbeta chains were analyzed by immunosequencing. In the source study's methods: TCRs in the repertoires were compared against a reference library of SARS-CoV-2-specific TCRs that had been generated with the MIRA antigen-specificity platform. Breadth was defined as the fraction of unique TCRs that were SARS-CoV-2-associated, and depth was defined as the fraction of total T cells that were SARS-CoV-2-associated. Each spike-specific TCR was assigned to its reactive spike region and to a CD4 or CD8 class using the MIRA data. Log10-transformed breadth and depth values were compared by one-way ANOVA with Sidak's multiple comparisons tests. TCRdb retrieved this table from immuneACCESS and kept in-frame rearrangements only. Not all clones are present; in checked studies, unresolved V genes account for under half, and no reason is known for the remainder. V, J and clone size were drawn from that table, and D and trimming were deduced from the DNA. A total of approximately 90,000 clones appear in this sample, roughly nine tenths of them only once. About an eighth of the sample rests with the top ten.

With respect to this clone: There is no known antigen for this receptor. It has no much larger one-base neighbor in the sample; base qualities were not kept.

Recombination connected TRBV9 to TRBJ1-4, and perhaps TRBD1 as D gene, on 6 matching bases. Sequences were derived from peripheral blood, sampled on day 0 of AZD1222 vaccination. This sequence was found in an adult in good health. CDR3 reads: CASSVGTYPEKLFF. The nucleotide sequence is TGTGCCAGCAGCGTGGGGACATACCCTGAAAAACTGTTTTTT.